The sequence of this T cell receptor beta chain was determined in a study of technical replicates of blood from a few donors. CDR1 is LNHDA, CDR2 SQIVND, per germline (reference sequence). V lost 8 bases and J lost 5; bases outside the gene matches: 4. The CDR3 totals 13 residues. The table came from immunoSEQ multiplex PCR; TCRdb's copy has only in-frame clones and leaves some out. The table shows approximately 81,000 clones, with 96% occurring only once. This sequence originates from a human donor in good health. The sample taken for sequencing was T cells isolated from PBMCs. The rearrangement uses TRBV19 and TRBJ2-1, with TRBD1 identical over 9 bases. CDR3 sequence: CASLQGANNEQFF. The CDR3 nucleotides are TGTGCCAGTTTACAGGGGGCTAACAATGAGCAGTTCTTC.